The 10 T cell receptor beta chains in this list originate from one sample, sequenced in a study of cytomegalovirus exposure and HLA in healthy donors. The study ran its PCR with 60 Vbeta and 13 Jbeta primers. The method was immunoSEQ multiplex PCR; TCRdb's version includes in-frame clones alone and lacks a portion of them. This sample has approximately 200,000 clones; 80% to 85% occur once, and the top ten carry approximately 0.26%. The sample taken for sequencing was PBMCs. The receptors derive from a boy aged 5-17 years in good health and CMV-seronegative.

This chain connects TRBV27 to TRBJ1-1; TRBD1 matches 8 bases. CDR3 length equals 13 residues. In germline, CDR1 is MNHEY, CDR2 SMNVEV (reference sequence). V was pared by 7 bases and J by 5 bases, with 6 bases of the junction left unmatched. This CDR3 reads CASISGGGTEAFF. The CDR3, as DNA: TGTGCCAGCATATCAGGGGGCGGAACTGAAGCTTTCTTT.

This chain connects TRBV7-2 to TRBJ2-5; 9 nucleotides match TRBD2. CDR3 length equals 15 residues. With 5 bases clipped from V and 0 bases from J, the junction kept 4 bases outside the gene matches. CDR1 and CDR2 from the germline V gene are SGHTA and FQGNSA. CDR3 residues: CASSRQRGDQETQYF. In DNA, the CDR3 is TGTGCCAGCAGCCGCCAGCGGGGGGACCAAGAGACCCAGTACTTC.

This rearrangement joins TRBV9 to TRBJ2-1, with 7 bases fitting TRBD2. V gave up 2 bases and J gave up 9 bases; unmatched junction bases: 8. The germline V gene encodes CDR1 SGDLS and CDR2 YYNGEE. The CDR3 consists of 14 residues. CDR3 nucleotide sequence: TGTGCCAGCAGCGTCGGACTAGGAGGTAGTGAGCAGTTCTTC. Protein product: CASSVGLGGSEQFF.

This rearrangement joins TRBV5-1 to TRBJ2-2, with 7 bases matching TRBD2. Trimming at V came to 1 base and at J to 1 base, leaving 4 bases not matched to a gene. The CDR3 sequence is 16 residues long. Per the germline V gene, CDR1 is SGHRS and CDR2 is YFSETQ. The CDR3 protein is CASSLSSGGNTGELFF. The CDR3 nucleotides are TGCGCCAGCAGCTTGTCTAGCGGCGGGAACACCGGGGAGCTGTTTTTT. Full variable domain (rest looked up from reference TRBV5-1 and TRBJ2-2): KAGVTQTPRYLIKTRGQQVTLSCSPISGHRSVSWYQQTPGQGLQFLFEYFSETQRNKGNFPGRFSGRQFSNSRSEMNVSTLELGDSALYLCASSLSSGGNTGELFFGEGSRLTVL.

V and J are TRBV7-8 and TRBJ2-2; D might be TRBD2 (6 bases). The CDR3 extends over 13 amino acids. Germline lookup yields CDR1 SGHVS and CDR2 FQNEAQ. The V end lost 4 bases, the J end lost 6 bases, and 9 bases lay between the germline ends. The CDR3 nucleotides are TGTGCCAGCAGCTCAGGACTACCCGGGGAGCTGTTTTTT. Its translation: CASSSGLPGELFF.

The chain links TRBV7-2 to TRBJ2-7; TRBD2 is a possible D gene (6 bases). The CDR3 runs to 13 residues. V lost 10 bases and J lost 6, with 19 bases in between. Germline-derived CDR1 and CDR2 are SGHTA and FQGNSA. CDR3 sequence: CATQEWGVLEQYF. CDR3 DNA sequence: TGTGCCACCCAGGAGTGGGGGGTTCTCGAGCAGTACTTC.

CDR3 region: CASSHPRTGGNYGYTF. CDR3 in DNA: TGCGCCAGCAGCCACCCTCGGACAGGCGGGAATTATGGCTACACCTTC. The genes are TRBV4-1 and TRBJ1-2; 7 nucleotides align to TRBD1. V lost 3 bases to trimming and J lost 5 bases; unmatched junction nucleotides: 12. The CDR3 extends over 16 amino acids. Germline CDR1 reads MGHRA; CDR2 reads YSYEKL.

This clone appeared a single time. The chain employs TRBV7-3 and TRBJ2-4; D ambiguous. The CDR3 is 13 residues long. Deletions cut 2 bases from V and 6 bases from J, with 8 bases between. The germline V gene encodes CDR1 SGHTA and CDR2 FQGTGA. This chain's CDR3 is CASSLSTGNIQYF. DNA of the CDR3: TGTGCCAGCAGCTTATCCACGGGAAACATTCAGTACTTC.

This clone was found a few times. CDR3 residues: CAIRAGVTDTQYF. CDR3 bases: TGTGCCATCAGAGCGGGAGTCACAGATACGCAGTATTTT. The J gene is TRBJ2-3, the V gene TRBV10-3; 8 bases are shared with TRBD2. J lost 2 bases, V lost 6 bases, and 1 base had no gene match. Germline V CDR1 and CDR2: ENHRY, SYGVKD. The length of the CDR3 is 13 residues.

V gene TRBV5-1 combines with J gene TRBJ1-2; TRBD1 matches 7 bases. This CDR3 spans 13 amino acids. V dropped 0 bases and J dropped 8; count of bases not matched to a gene: 4. The germline V gene has CDR1 SGHRS and CDR2 YFSETQ. CDR3 coding DNA: TGCGCCAGCAGCTTGGCCCAGGGGGAAGGCTACACCTTC. This codes for CASSLAQGEGYTF.